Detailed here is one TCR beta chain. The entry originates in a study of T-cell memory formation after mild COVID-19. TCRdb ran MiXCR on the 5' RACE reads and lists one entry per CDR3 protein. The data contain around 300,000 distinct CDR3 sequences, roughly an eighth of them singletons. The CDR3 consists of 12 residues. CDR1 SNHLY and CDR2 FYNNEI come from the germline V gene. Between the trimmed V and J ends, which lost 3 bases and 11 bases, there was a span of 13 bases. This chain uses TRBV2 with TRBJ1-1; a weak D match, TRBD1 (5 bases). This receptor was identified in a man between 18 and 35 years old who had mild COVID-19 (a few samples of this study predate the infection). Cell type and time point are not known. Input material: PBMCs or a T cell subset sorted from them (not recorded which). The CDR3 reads CASSEDQGDAFF. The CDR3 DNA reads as TGTGCCAGCAGTGAGGATCAGGGTGACGCTTTCTTT.